This TCR beta chain came from a study of shared T cell receptors in the human thymus. Assay used: immunoSEQ multiplex PCR; TCRdb lists only in-frame clones, some missing. The sample includes approximately 580,000 clones, roughly 74% of them seen just once. This clone was found a few times. V lost 4 bases and J lost 5; bases outside the gene matches: 5. The CDR3 covers 14 residues. Germline V gene lookup returns CDR1 ENHRY and CDR2 SYGVKD. In addition, the sample was reused for a study of human thymus T cells. In that study: Related work found strong thymic repertoire overlap between unrelated individuals.

Input material: thymocytes. This receptor was identified in a boy less than two years old with a congenital heart defect. The chain recombines TRBV10-3 with TRBJ2-1, with 7 bases aligning to TRBD2. The DNA for the CDR3 is TGTGCCATCAGTGGGGCTAGCGGCCACAATGAGCAGTTCTTC. This sequence encodes CAISGASGHNEQFF.